Sample share makes the clone carrying this T cell receptor beta chain medium-sized (0.01 to 0.1%). Its antigen remains unknown. This CDR3 has 16 residues. The V end lost 3 bases, the J end lost 5 bases, and 19 bases lay between the germline ends. Germline-derived CDR1 and CDR2 are LNHDA and SQIVND (reference sequence). This entry belongs to a study of siplizumab effects on memory and regulatory T cells. Cells that made up the mixed lymphocyte reaction were cocultured at 37°C for 5 to 6 days. Repertoires were generated with immunoSEQ multiplex PCR, while TCRdb's copy carries only in-frame clones and drops some. The sample includes 15,000 to 20,000 clones, over 35% seen only once; the top ten take 6% to 7%.

V gene TRBV19 combines with J gene TRBJ2-5; possibly TRBD2 for D (7 bases). The source is a human donor in good health; the cells came from an allogeneic mixed lymphocyte reaction. Some clones in this sample may be carry-over from other donors' samples. Sample: CFSE-low (dividing) CD4+ T cells sorted from an allogeneic mixed lymphocyte reaction. This chain's CDR3 is CASSMAGAFSHETQYF. DNA for the CDR3: TGTGCCAGTAGTATGGCGGGGGCCTTCAGTCATGAGACCCAGTACTTC.